Following are 15 T cell receptor beta chains from one sample sequenced in a study of T cell responses to AZD1222 COVID-19 vaccine. Sequencing used immunoSEQ multiplex PCR; TCRdb keeps in-frame clones, though not all of them. The sample lists about 110,000 clones, around 86% occurring once. Sequenced material: peripheral blood, taken on day 0 of AZD1222 vaccination. All receptors derive from an adult in good health.

The chain carries TRBV5-6 and TRBJ2-1; D is uncertain. Per the germline V gene, CDR1 is SGHDT and CDR2 is YYEEEE. The CDR3 is 13 residues long. The V end lost 4 bases, the J end lost 3 bases, and 8 bases lay between the germline ends. In nucleotides, the CDR3 is TGTGCCAGCAGCCCCCCCCGCTACAATGAGCAGTTCTTC. Translating gives CASSPPRYNEQFF.

The CDR3 coding sequence is TGTGCCAGCAGCTTATGGACAGGGGCAGGAAACACCATATATTTT. This gives the protein CASSLWTGAGNTIYF. The chain has TRBV3-1 (or the pseudogene TRBV3-2) and TRBJ1-3, with 9 bases aligning to TRBD1. Trimming cost V 5 bases and J 4 bases; bases outside gene matches: 6. Germline CDR1 and CDR2: LGHDT and YNNKEL (reference sequence). The CDR3 covers 15 residues.

The chain is built from TRBV7-9 and TRBJ2-7; tentative D call: TRBD2 (6 bases). The germline gives CDR1 SEHNR, CDR2 FQNEAQ (reference sequence). This CDR3 has 13 amino acids. The germline V and J ends were trimmed by 1 base and 6 bases, with 10 bases remaining between them. The chain's CDR3 is CASSLEEGTEQYF. CDR3 nucleotide sequence: TGTGCCAGCAGCTTAGAGGAGGGCACCGAGCAGTACTTC.

This rearrangement joins TRBV6-2 or TRBV6-3 to TRBJ2-3; D is ambiguous. This CDR3 spans 15 amino acids. Germline loops: CDR1 MNHEY, CDR2 SVGEGT. Trimming pared 4 bases from V and 2 bases from J, leaving 13 bases between. The CDR3 here is CASSSDPRPTDTQYF. CDR3 bases: TGTGCCAGCAGTTCTGACCCTCGGCCCACAGATACGCAGTATTTT.

J is TRBJ1-6 and V is TRBV2; D remains unclear. Trimming shortened V by 6 bases and J by 0 bases, and 9 bases separated the two germline ends. The CDR3 is 15 residues long. CDR1 and CDR2 from the germline V gene are SNHLY and FYNNEI. This CDR3 is CASSAGSSYNSPLHF. The CDR3 DNA follows: TGTGCCAGCAGCGCGGGGAGCTCCTATAATTCACCCCTCCACTTT. Combining the CDR3 with reference TRBV2 and TRBJ1-6 gives the whole variable domain EPEVTQTPSHQVTQMGQEVILRCVPISNHLYFYWYRQILGQKVEFLVSFYNNEISEKSEIFDDQFSVERPDGSNFTLKIRSTKLEDSAMYFCASSAGSSYNSPLHFGNGTRLTVT.

The V call is TRBV29-1, the J call TRBJ2-5; 12 bases map to TRBD2. V lost 2 bases and J lost 3; bases outside the gene matches: 4. The CDR3 runs 15 residues. Germline CDR1 and CDR2: SQVTM and ANQGSEA. The CDR3 DNA reads as TGCAGCGTTGAACTGCCTAGCGGGGGGGAAGAGACCCAGTACTTC. Its translation is CSVELPSGGEETQYF.

This clone appeared a single time. CDR3 region: CASNVMGQGEAFF. The CDR3 DNA is TGTGCCAGCAACGTGATGGGCCAGGGAGAAGCTTTCTTT. This chain connects TRBV12-3 or TRBV12-4 to TRBJ1-1; D possibly corresponds to TRBD1 (5 bases). CDR3 length: 13 amino acids. V was shortened by 7 bases and J by 8 bases, with 17 bases between the two germline ends.

This clone was observed once. The J gene is TRBJ1-6, the V gene TRBV5-5; D is unclear. Germline loops: CDR1 SGHKS, CDR2 YYEKEE (reference sequence). Deletions cut 0 bases from V and 7 bases from J, with 8 bases between. The CDR3 totals 14 residues. The CDR3 sequence is CASSLAGLNSPLHF. The CDR3 nucleotides read TGTGCCAGCAGCTTGGCAGGCCTCAATTCACCCCTCCACTTT.

The J gene is TRBJ2-7, the V gene TRBV4-1, with TRBD1 as a possible D gene (6 bases). Looked up from germline, CDR1 is MGHRA and CDR2 is YSYEKL. The V gene lost 5 bases and the J gene lost 6 bases, with 14 bases spanning the gap. This CDR3 has 13 residues. The CDR3 reads CASSSMGAGEQYF. The CDR3 DNA sequence: TGCGCCAGCAGCTCCATGGGGGCTGGCGAGCAGTACTTC.

This clone has only a few counts. The chain carries TRBV5-1 and TRBJ2-7; D remains unclear. There are 13 residues in the CDR3. V shed 2 bases and J shed 7 bases, with 13 bases lying between them. Per the germline V gene, CDR1 is SGHRS and CDR2 is YFSETQ. DNA of the CDR3: TGCGCCAGCAGCTTACTCTCACTTCGAGAGCAGTACTTC. This sequence encodes CASSLLSLREQYF.

V gene TRBV4-3 combines with J gene TRBJ2-2; no clear D gene. Germline V lookup: CDR1 LGHNA, CDR2 YSLEER. The CDR3 has 15 amino acids. Trimming removed 2 bases from V and 4 bases from J, with 11 bases in between. CDR3 nucleotide sequence: TGCGCCAGCAGCCAATCAACAGCTGTCACCGGGGAGCTGTTTTTT. This translates into CASSQSTAVTGELFF.

The chain uses TRBV5-5 and TRBJ1-1, with unresolved D. The CDR3 has 12 residues. V gave up 3 bases and J gave up 4 bases, with 7 bases separating them. CDR1 is SGHKS, CDR2 YYEKEE, per germline (reference sequence). The CDR3 DNA follows: TGTGCCAGCAGCTCCTGGGGCACTGAAGCTTTCTTT. Encoded protein: CASSSWGTEAFF.

This clone was recorded a few times. The V call is TRBV2, the J call TRBJ2-7; TRBD1 might be the D (5 bases). The CDR3 has 12 amino acids. V dropped 10 bases and J dropped 2 bases, with 12 bases sitting between them. Germline CDR1 and CDR2: SNHLY and FYNNEI. The CDR3 is CAIRTPTYEQYF. CDR3 nucleotide sequence: TGTGCCATCCGGACACCGACCTACGAGCAGTACTTC.

This sequence joins TRBV7-7 and TRBJ2-1; 9 bases agree with TRBD1. J lost 8 bases, V lost 4 bases, and 6 bases had no gene match. This CDR3 region has 14 residues. Germline V gene sequence: CDR1 SSHAT, CDR2 FNYEAQ (reference sequence). CDR3 residues: CASSSGQGPDEQFF. Written as DNA, the CDR3 is TGTGCCAGCAGCTCGGGACAGGGTCCTGATGAGCAGTTCTTC. Combining the CDR3 with reference TRBV7-7 and TRBJ2-1 gives the whole variable domain GAGVSQSPRYKVTKRGQDVTLRCDPISSHATLYWYQQALGQGPEFLTYFNYEAQPDKSGLPSDRFSAERPEGSISTLTIQRTEQRDSAMYRCASSSGQGPDEQFFGPGTRLTVL.

The chain couples TRBV6-5 to TRBJ1-1; TRBD1 is a possible D gene (6 bases). Germline V lookup: CDR1 MNHEY, CDR2 SVGAGI. Trimming removed 6 bases from V and 0 bases from J, with 11 bases in between. There are 14 residues in the CDR3. Here the CDR3 DNA reads TGTGCCAGCAGCTCACAGGGTTTGAACACTGAAGCTTTCTTT. Residues: CASSSQGLNTEAFF.